This TCR beta chain was sequenced during a study of blood T cell repertoires in COVID-19. Study-wide context: From T cells, B-cell-depleted T cells, or PBMCs came the material, which was cDNA or gDNA.

Authors' data handling: Reference gene primer amplification yielded estimated nucleated cell counts. The table came from immunoSEQ multiplex PCR; TCRdb's copy has only in-frame clones and leaves some out. That table furnishes V, J and clone size, whereas the DNA furnished D and trimming. The sample lists tens of thousands of clones, 82% seen once, with 8.2% in the top ten. The J segment lost 5 bases and the V segment lost 5 bases, leaving 4 bases of the junction unmatched. Germline values: CDR1 LNHDA, CDR2 SQIVND (reference sequence). This CDR3 spans 15 amino acids. Sequenced: peripheral blood. The chain joins TRBV19 to TRBJ2-2, with 11 bases aligning to TRBD1. This receptor was identified in a woman older than 75 with acute or convalescent COVID-19. CDR3 sequence (DNA): TGTGCCAGTAGTGAGGACAGGGGGCTAACCGGGGAGCTGTTTTTT. This gives the protein CASSEDRGLTGELFF.